Sequencing of this T cell receptor (beta chain) was carried out in a study of vaccination effects on CD4 cells after COVID-19. Study background: Participants completed two doses of the BNT162b2 or mRNA-1273 vaccine.

Clones were sequenced by immunoSEQ multiplex PCR, and TCRdb holds only the in-frame ones, with some missing. The repertoire holds about 79,000 clones, about 70% seen once, with 1.5% to 2% in the top ten. This clone was counted only a few times. Antigen: not known. From germline, CDR1 is KGHSH and CDR2 LQKENI. The CDR3 has 13 residues. V shed 4 bases and J 4 bases; nucleotides not matched to a gene: 2. Antigen-specific CD4+ T cells were expanded with viral peptide pools in the ViraFEST assay before sequencing. When less than 13 days of culture had elapsed, CD4+ T cells were isolated. None of these healthy vaccinees had been infected with SARS-CoV-2 before vaccination. Cultures received IL-2 medium that replaced half the medium on days 3 and 7.

The TCR comes from a human donor who received a COVID-19 vaccine. The chain joins TRBV18 to TRBJ2-5; 8 bases match TRBD1. Material: CD4+ T cells from PBMCs cultured with HCoV-229E spike peptides, obtained before COVID-19 vaccination. The chain's CDR3 is CASSLDRAETQYF. The CDR3 nucleotides are TGTGCCAGCTCACTGGACAGGGCAGAGACCCAGTACTTC.